A selection of T cell receptor beta chains follows, all from one sample in a study of T-cell reconstitution after alpha-beta-depleted transplantation in children. TCRdb fed the PCR reads into MiXCR, producing one record per CDR3 protein. The sample holds about 400,000 distinct CDR3 sequences, roughly 17% seen once. This material consisted of PBMCs, mostly from graft donor cells, taken 360 days after TCRalphabeta/CD19-depleted stem cell transplant. Receptors were obtained from a boy under two years old who had a stem cell transplant for Wiskott-Aldrich syndrome, so the T cells may come from the graft donor. The CDR3 runs from the conserved cysteine through the conserved F or W. The D gene is left open where the match is weak. Not every row has a clone size; where given, it reads once, few, many or a size class.

V gene,clone size,D gene,J gene,CDR3 DNA,CDR3 protein
TRBV12-3/TRBV12-4,few,.,TRBJ2-1,TGTGCCAGCAGGAGGGCCTCCTACAATGAGCAGTTCTTC,CASRRASYNEQFF
TRBV5-1,.,.,TRBJ2-1,TGCGCCAGCAGCTTGGGGCAGAGACCGGTGGATGAGCAGTTCTTC,CASSLGQRPVDEQFF
TRBV9,.,.,TRBJ1-4,TGTGCCAGCAGCCCCCTTGGGGGGGCTCGATACGCTGAACTGTTTTTT,CASSPLGGARYAELFF
TRBV20-1,.,.,TRBJ2-2,TGCAGTGCCCCTAACAACGCGAACACCGGGGAGCTGTTTTTT,CSAPNNANTGELFF
TRBV12-5,few,.,TRBJ1-2,TGTGCTACCCTGGGGGGCAGGGGTGGCTACACCTTC,CATLGGRGGYTF
TRBV10-3,.,.,TRBJ2-3,TGTGCCATCAGTGAGGCGTACCAGCAGACGCAGTATTTT,CAISEAYQQTQYF
TRBV5-1,few,TRBD2,TRBJ2-1,TGCGCCAGCAGCTTGGGGCTGAGACTAGCGGAACCCTACAATGAGCAGTTCTTC,CASSLGLRLAEPYNEQFF
TRBV11-3,.,TRBD2,TRBJ2-1,TGTGCCAGCAGCTTAGATGGCGGGAGGCCAATGGTTGAGCAGTTCTTC,CASSLDGGRPMVEQFF
TRBV4-3,few,.,TRBJ2-5,TGCGCCAGCAGCCAAGATTGGATCGATGGCTTTACGATAGGGACCCAGTACTTC,CASSQDWIDGFTIGTQYF
TRBV3-1,many,.,TRBJ2-7,TGTGCCAGCAGCCAAGTAAGTCGAGGACATCACCTCTCCTACGAGCAGTACTTC,CASSQVSRGHHLSYEQYF
TRBV30,few,.,TRBJ2-3,TGTGCCTGGACGGACGGCACAGATACGCAGTATTTT,CAWTDGTDTQYF
TRBV12-3/TRBV12-4,.,.,TRBJ2-1,TGTGCCAGCAGTTTGATTGTGCGGGGTCCCAATGAGCAGTTCTTC,CASSLIVRGPNEQFF
TRBV12-3/TRBV12-4,once,TRBD2,TRBJ2-3,TGTGCCAGCAGCCTGGGACTAGCGTTGGGACCGTATACGCAGTATTTT,CASSLGLALGPYTQYF
TRBV24-1,.,.,TRBJ2-2,TGTGCCACCTCTGGGGAGCCGAGAACCGGGGAGCTGTTTTTT,CATSGEPRTGELFF
TRBV4-3,many,.,TRBJ2-3,TGCGCCAGCAGCCAAGATTTCCCGGCGGCAGATACGCAGTATTTT,CASSQDFPAADTQYF
TRBV5-1,many,TRBD1,TRBJ2-3,TGCGCCAGCAGCTTGGGGTCCGGACAGGGGGCCGCAGATACGCAGTATTTT,CASSLGSGQGAADTQYF
TRBV19,.,.,TRBJ2-7,TGTGCCAGTAGTATAGCCCACTCACACGAGCAGTACTTC,CASSIAHSHEQYF
TRBV4-3,few,TRBD2,TRBJ2-3,TGCGCCAGCAGCCAAGATTTGGGCGGGAGCAGCGCAGATACGCAGTATTTT,CASSQDLGGSSADTQYF
TRBV6-2/TRBV6-3,many,TRBD2,TRBJ2-7,TGTGCCAGTCAGCGGGACCTCATGCGAGAGCAGTACTTC,CASQRDLMREQYF
TRBV12-3/TRBV12-4,few,.,TRBJ1-2,TGTGCCAGCAGTTTTTATCAGGGTAATGGCTACACCTTC,CASSFYQGNGYTF
TRBV3-1,.,TRBD1,TRBJ1-6,TGTGCCAGCAGCCATGGGGACAGGGCCTCACCCCTCCACTTT,CASSHGDRASPLHF
TRBV4-3,.,.,TRBJ1-6,TGCGCCAGCAGCCAAGCGGACAGAAAGGATTCACCCCTCCACTTT,CASSQADRKDSPLHF
TRBV7-9,few,.,TRBJ2-7,TGTGCCAGCAGCCCCGGGACGGTAAACAGGTACTTC,CASSPGTVNRYF
TRBV15,.,.,TRBJ2-7,TGTGCCACCAGCAGATATTTGCAGGGCACATACGAGCAGTACTTC,CATSRYLQGTYEQYF
TRBV7-2,few,.,TRBJ2-1,TGTGCCAGCAGCTCACGGGACTCTACCAACAATGAGCAGTTCTTC,CASSSRDSTNNEQFF
TRBV5-5,few,.,TRBJ2-5,TGTGCCAGCAGCTTGTTTGCGGGCGCCGATCAAGAGACCCAGTACTTC,CASSLFAGADQETQYF
TRBV2,few,.,TRBJ2-2,TGTGCCAGCAGTGAGCCCACTAAGGGGGGAGGTACCGGGGAGCTGTTTTTT,CASSEPTKGGGTGELFF
TRBV6-1,.,TRBD2,TRBJ2-7,TGTGCCAGCAGGGCTAGCGGGAGGGCCCGCGGCGAGCAGTACTTC,CASRASGRARGEQYF
TRBV20-1,.,.,TRBJ2-1,TGCAGTGCTATATCCCGACGGAGCTCCTACAATGAGCAGTTCTTC,CSAISRRSSYNEQFF
TRBV12-3/TRBV12-4,.,.,TRBJ2-5,TGTGCCAGCAGTTTTCGGGGAGTTCGAACCGTGGCCCAGTACTTC,CASSFRGVRTVAQYF
TRBV5-1,few,.,TRBJ1-1,TGCGCCAGCAGCCCGGTTGGTAACACTGAAGCTTTCTTT,CASSPVGNTEAFF
TRBV24-1,.,.,TRBJ1-1,TGTGCCACCAGTGATTTTATGGCCACTGAAGCTTTCTTT,CATSDFMATEAFF
TRBV20-1,few,.,TRBJ2-7,TGCAGTGCTAGAGAACACCTTATAGAGCAGTACTTC,CSAREHLIEQYF
TRBV6-1,few,.,TRBJ2-7,TGTGCCAGCAGTATCATAGGGGAGCAGTACTTC,CASSIIGEQYF
TRBV19,.,.,TRBJ2-5,TGTGCCAGTAGTCCCGCCGCCAGGGGACAAGAGACCCAGTACTTC,CASSPAARGQETQYF
TRBV7-9,few,.,TRBJ2-3,TGTGCCAGCAGCTCCGCTACCCCCAAGGGCACAGATACGCAGTATTTT,CASSSATPKGTDTQYF
TRBV27,few,TRBD1,TRBJ2-2,TGTGCCAGCAGTGCAAGGGGGCTCGCGAACACCGGGGAGCTGTTTTTT,CASSARGLANTGELFF
TRBV27,few,.,TRBJ2-7,TGTGCCAGCAGCTATATGGGCAGCCCTAACTACGAGCAGTACTTC,CASSYMGSPNYEQYF
TRBV5-1,many,.,TRBJ2-7,TGCGCCAGCAGCTTGGCCGTCGGTAGGTACGAGCAGTACTTC,CASSLAVGRYEQYF
TRBV10-1,few,.,TRBJ2-3,TGCGCCAGCAGCCCCGGGCCCCTCTCAAATACGCAGTATTTT,CASSPGPLSNTQYF
TRBV5-1,.,.,TRBJ2-3,TGCGCCAGCAGCTTCGGGCAGGGGTATACGCAGTATTTT,CASSFGQGYTQYF
TRBV20-1,once,.,TRBJ2-3,TGCAGTGCTAGAGATCATCTGAACACAGATACGCAGTATTTT,CSARDHLNTDTQYF
TRBV3-1,few,TRBD2,TRBJ2-4,TGTGCCAGCAGCCAAGATCCGGGGGGTAGCGGGAGCGGAGACATTCAGTACTTC,CASSQDPGGSGSGDIQYF
TRBV7-9,few,.,TRBJ2-1,TGTGCCAGCAGCCGCGCAGGCGGCTCCTACAATGAGCAGTTCTTC,CASSRAGGSYNEQFF
TRBV20-1,few,TRBD2,TRBJ2-5,TGCAGTGCTAGAGATTTAACTAGCGGGAAGGAGACCCAGTACTTC,CSARDLTSGKETQYF
TRBV29-1,.,TRBD2,TRBJ2-5,TGCAGCGTTGAAGATCTGATCGGCGGGAGGAGGCTACAAGAGACCCAGTACTTC,CSVEDLIGGRRLQETQYF
TRBV5-1,.,.,TRBJ2-3,TGCGCCAGCAGCTTTACGGGGCAGACAGATACGCAGTATTTT,CASSFTGQTDTQYF
TRBV4-3,few,.,TRBJ2-1,TGCGCCAGCAGCCAGGACTACGGGAGCTGGAATGAGCAGTTCTTC,CASSQDYGSWNEQFF
TRBV6-2/TRBV6-3,few,.,TRBJ2-1,TGTGCCAGCAGTTACCGGGGGAGGACCCTCTTGGATGAGCAGTTCTTC,CASSYRGRTLLDEQFF